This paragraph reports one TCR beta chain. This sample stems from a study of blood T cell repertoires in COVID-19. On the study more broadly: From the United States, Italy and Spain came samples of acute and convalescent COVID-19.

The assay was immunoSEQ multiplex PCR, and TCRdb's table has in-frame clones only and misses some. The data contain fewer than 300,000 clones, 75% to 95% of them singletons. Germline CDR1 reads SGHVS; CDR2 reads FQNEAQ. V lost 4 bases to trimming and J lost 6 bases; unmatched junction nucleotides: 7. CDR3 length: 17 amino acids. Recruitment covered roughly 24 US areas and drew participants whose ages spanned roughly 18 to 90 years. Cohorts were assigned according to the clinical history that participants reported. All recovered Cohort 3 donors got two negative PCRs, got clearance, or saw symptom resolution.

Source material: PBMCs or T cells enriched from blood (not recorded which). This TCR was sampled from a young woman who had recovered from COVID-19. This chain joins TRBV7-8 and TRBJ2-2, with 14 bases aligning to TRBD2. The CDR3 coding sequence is TGTGCCAGCAGCTCCGGGACTAGCGGGAGATTGTCCGGGGAGCTGTTTTTT. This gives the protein CASSSGTSGRLSGELFF.